One and the same sample provided the 18 T cell receptor beta chains below, sequenced in a study of T cell changes during pregnancy in multiple sclerosis. Method: immunoSEQ multiplex PCR; TCRdb's copy keeps in-frame clones and lacks some. The table shows some 30,000 clones, with roughly 86% occurring only once. This specimen consisted of CD8+ T cells from peripheral blood mononuclear cells, obtained before pregnancy. The receptor source for this set is a female donor with multiple sclerosis, enrolled in a pregnancy study.

This chain links TRBV5-8 with TRBJ1-1; D is unresolved. Germline V gene sequence: CDR1 SGHTS, CDR2 YDEGEE. The CDR3 consists of 14 residues. Trimming removed 7 bases at V and 0 bases at J, with 13 bases between. In DNA, the CDR3 is TGTGCCAGCTCAGACACCTACATGAACACTGAAGCTTTCTTT. Its protein is CASSDTYMNTEAFF. The full variable domain, rest sourced from reference TRBV5-8 and TRBJ1-1, is EAGVTQSPTHLIKTRGQQATLRCSPISGHTSVYWYQQALGLGLQFLLWYDEGEERNRGNFPPRFSGRQFPNYSSELNVNALELEDSALYLCASSDTYMNTEAFFGQGTRLTVV.

The chain combines TRBV9 with TRBJ2-7; 7 bases line up with TRBD1. The CDR3 has 17 residues. The V segment lost 4 bases and the J segment 0 bases; nucleotides outside the gene matches: 13. Germline V gives CDR1 SGDLS, CDR2 YYNGEE. This CDR3 is CASSNPETGPFSYEQYF. In nucleotides, the CDR3 is TGTGCCAGCAGCAACCCCGAGACAGGGCCCTTCTCCTACGAGCAGTACTTC.

The chain joins TRBV4-1 to TRBJ2-3; 10 bases agree with TRBD1. The CDR3 has 17 amino acids. Trimming cost V 4 bases and J 1 base; bases outside gene matches: 8. The germline V gene encodes CDR1 MGHRA and CDR2 YSYEKL. For the CDR3, the DNA is TGCGCCAGCAGCCTAGGGCCCGGGACAGGGGGCACAGATACGCAGTATTTT. Translated: CASSLGPGTGGTDTQYF.

This sequence joins TRBV11-2 and TRBJ2-5; a weak D match, TRBD2 (6 bases). V was clipped by 1 base and J by 9 bases, with 6 bases between them. CDR3 length equals 11 residues. Per the germline V gene, CDR1 is SGHAT and CDR2 is FQNNGV. The DNA for the CDR3 is TGTGCCAGCAGCTTAGCGGGGGCCCAGTACTTC. Protein sequence: CASSLAGAQYF. Complete variable domain (other parts from reference TRBV11-2 and TRBJ2-5): EAGVAQSPRYKIIEKRQSVAFWCNPISGHATLYWYQQILGQGPKLLIQFQNNGVVDDSQLPKDRFSAERLKGVDSTLKIQPAKLEDSAVYLCASSLAGAQYFGPGTRLLVL.

The chain uses TRBV6-5 and TRBJ2-5; 10 bases map to TRBD2. V shed 5 bases and J 7 bases; nucleotides not matched to a gene: 7. The CDR3 consists of 14 residues. Germline CDR1 reads MNHEY; CDR2 reads SVGAGI. CDR3 amino acids: CASSVSGGAVTQYF. As DNA, the CDR3 is TGTGCCAGCAGTGTGAGCGGGGGGGCGGTGACCCAGTACTTC.

This chain connects TRBV2 to TRBJ2-7; the match to TRBD1 covers 7 bases. The V and J ends lost 7 bases and 6 bases, in that order; junction bases with no gene match: 9. Germline V CDR1 and CDR2: SNHLY, FYNNEI. CDR3 length: 13 residues. CDR3 DNA: TGTGCCAGCATCCCGACAGGGTCAAGCGAGCAGTACTTC. Residues: CASIPTGSSEQYF. The whole variable domain, filled in from reference TRBV2 and TRBJ2-7, reads EPEVTQTPSHQVTQMGQEVILRCVPISNHLYFYWYRQILGQKVEFLVSFYNNEISEKSEIFDDQFSVERPDGSNFTLKIRSTKLEDSAMYFCASIPTGSSEQYFGPGTRLTVT.

This clone was counted between two and nine times. This sequence joins TRBV4-1 and TRBJ2-7; 9 nucleotides align to TRBD1. V lost 3 bases to trimming and J lost 3 bases; unmatched junction nucleotides: 6. The CDR3 totals 15 residues. The germline gives CDR1 MGHRA, CDR2 YSYEKL. This CDR3 reads CASSQGQGFDYEQYF. In DNA form, the CDR3 reads TGCGCCAGCAGCCAGGGACAGGGCTTTGACTACGAGCAGTACTTC.

This clone turned up a few times. V and J are TRBV4-1 and TRBJ2-1; D is perhaps TRBD1 (5 bases). V dropped 0 bases and J dropped 7 bases, with 10 bases sitting between them. The length of the CDR3 is 14 residues. The germline V gene encodes CDR1 MGHRA and CDR2 YSYEKL. The CDR3 sequence: CASSQEPGANEQFF. CDR3 in DNA: TGCGCCAGCAGCCAAGAGCCTGGGGCTAATGAGCAGTTCTTC.

This chain connects TRBV29-1 to TRBJ2-6; 9 nucleotides match TRBD1. Germline CDR1 and CDR2: SQVTM and ANQGSEA. Losses at the gene ends were 6 bases for V and 3 bases for J; bases not matched to a gene: 3. The CDR3 is made up of 14 amino acids. The CDR3 sequence is CSVGTGLGANVLTF. As DNA, the CDR3 is TGCAGCGTCGGGACAGGGCTTGGGGCCAACGTCCTGACTTTC.

This chain uses TRBV30 with TRBJ2-7; 9 bases agree with TRBD1. The length of the CDR3 is 13 residues. V shed 7 bases, J shed 0 bases, and the junction held 4 bases outside the gene matches. CDR1 is GTSNPN, CDR2 SVGIG, per germline (reference sequence). CDR3 DNA sequence: TGTGCCTCCGGGACAGGGATCTCCTACGAGCAGTACTTC. Its translation is CASGTGISYEQYF.

The chain employs TRBV30 and TRBJ2-7; possibly TRBD1 for D (5 bases). Trimming stripped 3 bases from V and 3 bases from J, with 12 bases between. The CDR3 has 13 amino acids. CDR1 is GTSNPN, CDR2 SVGIG, per germline (reference sequence). This chain's CDR3 is CAWSHGQGYEQYF. CDR3 bases: TGTGCCTGGAGCCACGGCCAGGGCTACGAGCAGTACTTC.

The sample holds one count of this clone. V and J are TRBV5-1 and TRBJ1-2; TRBD1 matches at 8 bases. The CDR3 length is 16 residues. Germline CDR1 SGHRS, CDR2 YFSETQ. V lost 4 bases, J lost 4 bases, and 12 bases stayed unmatched. This CDR3 reads CASSADRGRDRYGYTF. CDR3 nucleotide sequence: TGCGCCAGCAGCGCCGACAGGGGCCGCGATCGCTATGGCTACACCTTC. The full variable domain, with the rest looked up from reference TRBV5-1 and TRBJ1-2, is KAGVTQTPRYLIKTRGQQVTLSCSPISGHRSVSWYQQTPGQGLQFLFEYFSETQRNKGNFPGRFSGRQFSNSRSEMNVSTLELGDSALYLCASSADRGRDRYGYTFGSGTRLTVV.

This chain links TRBV15 with TRBJ1-1; tentatively, D is TRBD1 (6 bases). Germline V gene sequence: CDR1 LNHNV, CDR2 YYDKDF (reference sequence). This CDR3 spans 13 amino acids. The ends were cut back, 11 bases at V and 1 base at J, with 14 bases in the middle. CDR3 in amino acids: CAVPGQKNTEAFF. The CDR3 DNA sequence: TGTGCCGTCCCGGGACAAAAGAACACTGAAGCTTTCTTT. Drawing the rest from reference TRBV15 and TRBJ1-1, the complete variable domain is DAMVIQNPRYQVTQFGKPVTLSCSQTLNHNVMYWYQQKSSQAPKLLFHYYDKDFNNEADTPDNFQSRRPNTSFCFLDIRSPGLGDTAMYLCAVPGQKNTEAFFGQGTRLTVV.

This chain uses TRBV19 with TRBJ2-1, with 11 positions matching TRBD2. The CDR3 spans 15 residues. V lost 5 bases, J lost 8 bases, and 8 bases stayed unmatched. Germline CDR1 is LNHDA and CDR2 is SQIVND (reference sequence). The CDR3 coding sequence is TGTGCCAGTAGTCCTCGACTAGCGGGGCGGGATGAGCAGTTCTTC. It encodes CASSPRLAGRDEQFF. Full variable domain (rest looked up from reference TRBV19 and TRBJ2-1): DGGITQSPKYLFRKEGQNVTLSCEQNLNHDAMYWYRQDPGQGLRLIYYSQIVNDFQKGDIAEGYSVSREKKESFPLTVTSAQKNPTAFYLCASSPRLAGRDEQFFGPGTRLTVL.

The chain recombines TRBV28 with TRBJ1-1; 9 nucleotides agree with TRBD1. Germline CDR1 and CDR2: MDHEN and SYDVKM. The CDR3 runs to 17 residues. After removal of 0 bases from V and 1 base from J, the junction contained 6 bases not matched to a gene. CDR3 DNA sequence: TGTGCCAGCAGTTTATGGACCACAGGGGGCTCGAACACTGAAGCTTTCTTT. Amino acid sequence: CASSLWTTGGSNTEAFF.

The chain recombines TRBV19 with TRBJ1-2; a possible D gene is TRBD1 (5 bases). The length of the CDR3 is 16 residues. V was pared by 4 bases and J by 0 bases, with 15 bases between. The V gene's germline CDR1 is LNHDA and CDR2 SQIVND (reference sequence). CDR3 protein: CASSKSQGRPNYGYTF. In DNA form, the CDR3 reads TGTGCCAGTAGTAAGTCTCAGGGCCGACCTAACTATGGCTACACCTTC. Complete variable domain (other parts from reference TRBV19 and TRBJ1-2): DGGITQSPKYLFRKEGQNVTLSCEQNLNHDAMYWYRQDPGQGLRLIYYSQIVNDFQKGDIAEGYSVSREKKESFPLTVTSAQKNPTAFYLCASSKSQGRPNYGYTFGSGTRLTVV.

The J gene is TRBJ2-7, the V gene TRBV15, with D maybe TRBD1 (6 bases). The V end lost 9 bases, the J end lost 2 bases, and 20 bases lay between the germline ends. Germline V gene lookup returns CDR1 LNHNV and CDR2 YYDKDF (reference sequence). There are 15 residues in the CDR3. The CDR3 here is CATKEEEGQAYEQYF. CDR3 in DNA: TGTGCCACTAAAGAGGAAGAGGGACAAGCCTACGAGCAGTACTTC. Full variable domain (outside the CDR3, taken from reference TRBV15 and TRBJ2-7): DAMVIQNPRYQVTQFGKPVTLSCSQTLNHNVMYWYQQKSSQAPKLLFHYYDKDFNNEADTPDNFQSRRPNTSFCFLDIRSPGLGDTAMYLCATKEEEGQAYEQYFGPGTRLTVT.

In this sample, this clone turned up a few times. The chain links TRBV6-6 to TRBJ1-6; 8 bases line up with TRBD1. Germline loops: CDR1 MNHNY, CDR2 SVGAGI (reference sequence). The trim removed 8 bases at V and 9 bases at J, leaving 9 bases unmatched. This CDR3 region has 14 residues. For the CDR3, the DNA is TGTGCCAGCGGGGACAGGCGAAGTGGTTCACCCCTCCACTTT. As protein: CASGDRRSGSPLHF.